This T cell receptor beta chain was sequenced in a study of graft-versus-host responses after intestinal transplantation. Study at large: Anti-thymocyte globulin induction, then tacrolimus and steroids for around 3 years, went to all recipients. Overall study results and limits: Across patients carrying graft-donor T cell macrochimerism, allografts held high graft-versus-host to host-versus-graft clonal ratios. GvH clones turned up in recipient marrow; some had shown up first in ileum or blood.

Libraries were prepared by immunoSEQ multiplex PCR; TCRdb keeps only in-frame clonotypes and omits some of them. This table holds tens of thousands of clones, 90% to 95% found once. CDR3 length: 15 residues. V was pared by 2 bases and J by 4 bases, with 17 bases between. The V gene's germline CDR1 is GTSNPN and CDR2 SVGIG (reference sequence). In its sample, this clone was seen once. Its matching antigen is unknown. This TCR derives from a human donor who received an intestinal transplant. The rearrangement links TRBV30 to TRBJ1-2, with D tentatively TRBD1 (6 bases). Sequencing was performed on unstimulated CD4+ T cells sorted from spleen or lymph node cells, taken before intestinal transplant. The CDR3 DNA follows: TGTGCCTGGAGTTTGGGGGGGGCCTGGGGCTATGGCTACACCTTC. Protein: CAWSLGGAWGYGYTF.